Below are 16 T cell receptor beta chains sequenced from a single sample in a study of blood T cell repertoires in COVID-19. Clones were read by immunoSEQ multiplex PCR, and TCRdb kept only the in-frame ones, dropping some. Seen here are 150,000 or so clones, around 84% observed once, and the top ten hold 3% to 4%. Material: peripheral blood. The origin of the receptors is a human donor with acute or convalescent COVID-19. The donor label of this sample is uncertain.

This chain uses TRBV5-6 with TRBJ1-2; 9 bases agree with TRBD1. CDR1 is SGHDT, CDR2 YYEEEE, per germline. CDR3 length: 15 amino acids. V gave up 0 bases and J gave up 1 base; unmatched junction bases: 1. CDR3 protein: CASSLDRGRNYGYTF. CDR3 nucleotides: TGTGCCAGCAGCTTGGACAGGGGGCGTAACTATGGCTACACCTTC.

The chain uses TRBV5-1 and TRBJ1-1, with D unresolved. CDR1 is SGHRS, CDR2 YFSETQ, per germline. The V gene lost 4 bases and the J gene lost 6 bases, with 10 bases spanning the gap. The CDR3 is 12 amino acids. The CDR3 region is CASSVDSAEAFF. The CDR3 DNA follows: TGCGCCAGCAGCGTGGACTCGGCTGAAGCTTTCTTT.

The chain couples TRBV5-6 to TRBJ2-1; perhaps TRBD1 as D (5 bases). Trimming pared 2 bases from V and 0 bases from J, leaving 15 bases between. The germline CDR1 and CDR2 sequences are SGHDT and YYEEEE. The CDR3 sequence is 17 residues long. CDR3 sequence: CASSFPTVQGSYNEQFF. The CDR3 DNA is TGTGCCAGCAGCTTCCCCACGGTTCAGGGCTCCTACAATGAGCAGTTCTTC.

The chain combines TRBV7-2 with TRBJ2-3, with TRBD2 as a possible D gene (6 bases). V was pared by 6 bases and J by 1 base, with 14 bases between. This CDR3 contains 15 residues. Germline V gene lookup returns CDR1 SGHTA and CDR2 FQGNSA. This chain's CDR3 is CASRAGGTGTDTQYF. In DNA form, the CDR3 reads TGTGCCAGCAGGGCGGGTGGGACTGGCACAGATACGCAGTATTTT.

The V and J genes are TRBV7-2 and TRBJ1-5; tentatively, D is TRBD1 (6 bases). Germline CDR1 and CDR2: SGHTA and FQGNSA. V was clipped by 5 bases and J by 2 bases, with 19 bases between them. The CDR3 covers 17 residues. The DNA for the CDR3 is TGTGCCAGCAGCCTCAGCGGGGGGCAGAATGGCAATCAGCCCCAGCATTTT. It codes for CASSLSGGQNGNQPQHF.

This sequence joins TRBV6-6 and TRBJ1-4, with TRBD1 matching 8 bases. Per germline, CDR1 MNHNY and CDR2 SVGAGI (reference sequence). The CDR3 loop spans 16 amino acids. The J segment lost 5 bases and the V segment lost 6 bases, leaving 11 bases of the junction unmatched. The CDR3 DNA is TGTGCCAGCAGCCCACCCGACAGGGGCAGGAATGAAAAACTGTTTTTT. It yields the protein CASSPPDRGRNEKLFF.

This clone was recorded only once. This chain uses TRBV5-1 with TRBJ1-1; no clear D gene. CDR3 length: 14 amino acids. In germline, CDR1 is SGHRS, CDR2 YFSETQ. V gave up 0 bases and J gave up 1 base, with 7 bases separating them. CDR3 in amino acids: CASSLANKNTEAFF. CDR3 sequence (DNA): TGCGCCAGCAGCTTGGCCAACAAGAACACTGAAGCTTTCTTT.

J is TRBJ1-2 and V is TRBV29-1; a possible D gene is TRBD1 (6 bases). Trimming removed 7 bases from V and 8 bases from J, with 17 bases in between. The germline V gene has CDR1 SQVTM and CDR2 ANQGSEA. The CDR3 is 12 residues long. CDR3 region: CSAVEVRGGYTF. DNA of the CDR3: TGCAGCGCCGTGGAGGTTAGGGGGGGCTACACCTTC. Full variable domain (rest looked up from reference TRBV29-1 and TRBJ1-2): SAVISQKPSRDICQRGTSLTIQCQVDSQVTMMFWYRQQPGQSLTLIATANQGSEATYESGFVIDKFPISRPNLTFSTLTVSNMSPEDSSIYLCSAVEVRGGYTFGSGTRLTVV.

This clone was detected only a few times. The chain couples TRBV7-2 to TRBJ1-3; D is possibly TRBD1 (6 bases). CDR1 and CDR2 (germline): SGHTA, FQGNSA. V lost 5 bases and J lost 0, with 23 bases in between. The CDR3 runs to 19 residues. This chain's CDR3 is CASSRGGSGEGYSGNTIYF. The CDR3 DNA reads as TGTGCCAGCAGCAGAGGAGGGTCAGGGGAGGGTTACTCTGGAAACACCATATATTTT.

This clone was detected many times. The J gene is TRBJ2-3, the V gene TRBV7-2, with TRBD2 as a possible D gene (5 bases). This CDR3 is 14 amino acids long. V was trimmed by 5 bases and J by 2 bases, leaving 11 bases between them. Per germline, CDR1 SGHTA and CDR2 FQGNSA. The CDR3, as DNA: TGTGCCAGCAGCCCAGAGACTATCACAGATACGCAGTATTTT. This translates into CASSPETITDTQYF. Based on the CDR3 plus reference TRBV7-2 and TRBJ2-3, the full variable domain is GAGVSQSPSNKVTEKGKDVELRCDPISGHTALYWYRQSLGQGLEFLIYFQGNSAPDKSGLPSDRFSAERTGGSVSTLTIQRTQQEDSAVYLCASSPETITDTQYFGPGTRLTVL.

V is TRBV9 and J is TRBJ1-1, with 10 bases that match TRBD1. Germline V gives CDR1 SGDLS, CDR2 YYNGEE. V lost 0 bases and J lost 3; bases outside the gene matches: 2. The CDR3 has 15 amino acids. In nucleotides, the CDR3 is TGTGCCAGCAGCGTAGTCGGACAGGGGGACACTGAAGCTTTCTTT. As protein: CASSVVGQGDTEAFF.

This chain uses TRBV15 with TRBJ1-1, with D perhaps TRBD1 (5 bases). Between the trimmed V and J ends, which lost 0 bases and 10 bases, there was a span of 15 bases. In germline, CDR1 is LNHNV, CDR2 YYDKDF (reference sequence). The CDR3 runs to 14 residues. CDR3 nucleotide sequence: TGTGCCACCAGCAGAGATGAGGCAGGGAAAGGAGCTTTCTTT. It is translated as CATSRDEAGKGAFF.

This chain joins TRBV4-2 and TRBJ1-4; possible D gene TRBD1, 5 bases. CDR1 is LGHNA and CDR2 is YNFKEQ in the germline V gene. V was trimmed by 1 base and J by 3 bases, leaving 21 bases between them. The CDR3 totals 19 residues. Written as DNA, the CDR3 is TGTGCCAGCAGCCAAGTCGTTACGGGGGAAGATAGGGCTAATGAAAAACTGTTTTTT. This translates into CASSQVVTGEDRANEKLFF.

The chain carries TRBV5-6 and TRBJ2-1; 12 bases are a match to TRBD2. With V trimmed by 0 bases and J by 9 bases, 13 bases remained unmatched. CDR1 SGHDT and CDR2 YYEEEE come from the germline V gene. The CDR3 has 18 residues. DNA of the CDR3: TGTGCCAGCAGCTTGGTGACTAGCGGGGGCCAAACCTGGGGTGAGCAGTTCTTC. Protein: CASSLVTSGGQTWGEQFF.

The chain carries TRBV18 and TRBJ1-1; D perhaps matches TRBD1 (5 bases). The CDR3 spans 14 residues. Trimming removed 6 bases at V and 1 base at J, with 12 bases between. Germline V lookup: CDR1 KGHSH, CDR2 LQKENI. CDR3: CASSLQEKNTEAFF. The CDR3, as DNA: TGTGCCAGCTCGCTACAGGAGAAGAACACTGAAGCTTTCTTT.

The genes are TRBV6-5 and TRBJ1-2; weak D call: TRBD1 (6 bases). The CDR3 contains 14 residues. The germline V gene has CDR1 MNHEY and CDR2 SVGAGI. Trimming removed 5 bases at V and 8 bases at J, with 18 bases between. The CDR3 reads CASSQYRDPLGYTF. CDR3 in DNA: TGTGCCAGCAGTCAATACAGGGACCCCTTGGGCTACACCTTC.